This T cell receptor beta chain comes out of a study of CD4 T cells in relation to SARS-CoV-2 and coronaviruses. Details on this clone: Antigen: not known.

Assay used: immunoSEQ multiplex PCR; TCRdb lists only in-frame clones, some missing. The sample contains tens of thousands of clones, roughly 73% of which appear only once. Study-level results: In around 67% of donors, memory CD4+ clonotypes crossrecognized SARS-CoV-2 and at least one common cold coronavirus spike.

CD4+ T cells from unexposed donors were obtained before the COVID-19 pandemic (2011-2018). The cells were cultured for approximately 10 days before CD4+ T cells were isolated. Unexposed-donor CD4+ T cells were probed with SARS-CoV-2 S/N and four cold-coronavirus spikes, cells permitting. A few million PBMCs per well were cultured with about 9.4 IU/ml IL-2. The receptor was isolated from a human donor in good health. Source material: CD4+ T cells from PBMCs, cultured in vitro.

CDR3 DNA sequence: TGTGCCAGCAGTGAGGACCGTAGCAATCAGCCCCAGCATTTT. Translation: CASSEDRSNQPQHF. The chain couples TRBV2 to TRBJ1-5, with D unclear. Germline assignment: CDR1 SNHLY and CDR2 FYNNEI. V was clipped by 3 bases and J by 0 bases, with 6 bases between them. The CDR3 length is 14 residues.